A selection of T cell receptor beta chains follows, all from one sample in a study of blood T cell repertoires in COVID-19. Clones were sequenced by immunoSEQ multiplex PCR, and TCRdb holds only the in-frame ones, with some missing. The sample records about 480,000 clones, 88% being singletons. The sample taken for sequencing was PBMCs or T cells enriched from blood (not recorded which). The origin of the receptors is a woman in her thirties or forties who had recovered from COVID-19. Each CDR3 is given with its conserved first and last residue. A D gene is named only where the DNA matches it firmly. Clone size is shown for a subset of rows, as once, few, many or a class of expanded clone.

clone_size j_call v_call d_call cdr3_aa
- TRBJ1-1 TRBV10-1 TRBD1 CASSEGTGIEAFF
- TRBJ2-7 TRBV6-5 TRBD2 CASRAGLAREQYF
- TRBJ2-2 TRBV9 - CASSVSIQGPGGNAGELFF
once TRBJ2-3 TRBV29-1 TRBD2 CSGRQTSSSTDTQYF
- TRBJ2-1 TRBV4-2 TRBD2 CASSPQTSGGYNEQFF
- TRBJ1-2 TRBV5-1 - CASSEGGGDGYTF
- TRBJ1-1 TRBV6-5 - CASSYTPAVVNTEAFF
- TRBJ2-6 TRBV10-1 - CASSDGGGSGANVLTF
- TRBJ2-3 TRBV24-1 - CATSSSEGTDTQYF
few TRBJ2-1 TRBV27 - CASSSPDRFRRYNEQFF
- TRBJ1-1 TRBV29-1 - CSVRQNTEAFF
- TRBJ2-7 TRBV5-1 TRBD2 CASSPGQRELGEQYF
once TRBJ1-2 TRBV13 TRBD1 CASSFGDRDRRDGYTF
- TRBJ2-1 TRBV2 TRBD2 CASKPVAGEYEQFF
- TRBJ2-2 TRBV24-1 - CATSDFGQGRTGELFF
- TRBJ1-2 TRBV6-4 TRBD1 CASSDQDRGYTF
once TRBJ2-7 TRBV5-6 - CASSSGGHYEQYF
- TRBJ1-6 TRBV7-9 TRBD1 CASSNRDRGNSPLHF
- TRBJ2-5 TRBV30 - CAWSRETQYF
- TRBJ1-4 TRBV10-3 - CATVRDNPRNEKLFF
- TRBJ2-1 TRBV6-1 - CASSEWDKGAPYNEQFF
- TRBJ1-2 TRBV7-9 - CASSPGHRSYTF
- TRBJ2-5 TRBV20-1 - CSASYQGRETQYF
once TRBJ2-5 TRBV11-3 TRBD2 CASSLGGLAGEETQYF
- TRBJ2-1 TRBV7-8 TRBD2 CASSSLLSGSDEQFF
- TRBJ1-4 TRBV29-1 - CSVGNSTNEKLFF
- TRBJ2-2 TRBV7-2 TRBD1 CASSSPDRDGLNTGELFF
- TRBJ2-7 TRBV6-5 TRBD2 CASKPAGTYEQYF
once TRBJ2-7 TRBV29-1 TRBD2 CSVASGYTSYEQYF
- TRBJ1-1 TRBV3-1/TRBV3-2 TRBD1 CASSDETGYTEAFF
- TRBJ2-7 TRBV10-3 TRBD2 CAIGTSGSSVDEQYF
- TRBJ2-3 TRBV7-9 TRBD1 CASSSGQGDHTQYF
- TRBJ1-5 TRBV7-8 TRBD1 CASSHFIGDRGFGNQPQHF
- TRBJ1-5 TRBV24-1 - CATSDARLPAQPQHF
- TRBJ2-1 TRBV6-4 - CASSDSIRAYNEQFF
- TRBJ1-2 TRBV5-1 TRBD1 CASSSGQGVYGYTF
- TRBJ1-2 TRBV27 TRBD1 CASSPSLQGNYGYTF
- TRBJ1-1 TRBV19 - CATAFASEAFF
once TRBJ1-5 TRBV7-8 - CASSLLRGRNQPQHF
- TRBJ1-6 TRBV6-2/TRBV6-3 - CASSYPGLRNSPLHF
once TRBJ1-1 TRBV2 TRBD1 CASSWTGLGVNTEAFF